This T cell receptor beta chain was retrieved from a study of T cells expressing NK-cell markers. The wider study: Of eight sequenced donors, seven were HCMV-seropositive and one HCMV-seronegative.

TCRdb re-called the 5' RACE reads and shows each CDR3 protein once, DNA omitted. The sample features about 430,000 distinct CDR3 sequences, with roughly 1.4% in its top ten. The CDR3 consists of 13 residues. The germline gives CDR1 KGHDR, CDR2 SFDVKD. Sequencing was performed on blood T cells: a sorted CD56 or NKG2C T cell subset, CD4+ or CD8+ T cells, or bulk PBMC T cells (not recorded which). The chain employs TRBV24-1 and TRBJ2-7; TCRdb reports TRBD1, a call that lacks DNA to check it against. The sequence derives from a woman aged 50 to 60 in good health. CDR3 amino acids: CATSDGGGYEQYF.